A selection of T cell receptor beta chains follows, all from one sample in a study of blood T cells in healthy people across ages. TCRdb re-called the 5' RACE reads with MiXCR, one entry per CDR3 protein. The sample consists of approximately 880,000 distinct CDR3 sequences, roughly 50% of them appearing once. The sequenced sample consisted of blood. These receptor sequences come from a man aged 30 to 39 in good health. The CDR3 runs from the conserved cysteine through the conserved F or W. The D gene is left open where the match is weak. Part of the rows lack a size; the others show once, few, many or a class for expanded clones.

size: .; length: 15; V: TRBV6-5; J: TRBJ1-2; D: .; DNA: TGTGCCAGCAGTTACTCTATGCAGGGAAGCGATGGCTACACCTTC; CDR3: CASSYSMQGSDGYTF
size: many; length: 13; V: TRBV20-1; J: TRBJ1-1; D: .; DNA: TGCAGTGCTGGACTGACAGGCATGACTGAAGCTTTCTTT; CDR3: CSAGLTGMTEAFF
size: .; length: 15; V: TRBV4-3; J: TRBJ2-7; D: .; DNA: TGCGCCAGCAGCCAGACCCTCTTGGAGAGTGACGAGCAGTACTTC; CDR3: CASSQTLLESDEQYF
size: .; length: 15; V: TRBV20-1; J: TRBJ2-4; D: TRBD2; DNA: TGCAGTGCTATTTCAGGATGGGAGGGCAAAAACATTCAGTACTTC; CDR3: CSAISGWEGKNIQYF
size: many; length: 13; V: TRBV4-1; J: TRBJ2-5; D: .; DNA: TGCGCCAGCAGCCAAGCCAGCCAAGAGACCCAGTACTTC; CDR3: CASSQASQETQYF
size: few; length: 14; V: TRBV11-1; J: TRBJ2-5; D: TRBD2; DNA: TGTGCCAGCAGCGTCGGCGGGGGTAGGGAGACCCAGTACTTC; CDR3: CASSVGGGRETQYF
size: .; length: 16; V: TRBV6-5; J: TRBJ2-5; D: TRBD2; DNA: TGTGCCAGCAGTTACTCGACTAGCGGGGGCCAAGAGACCCAGTACTTC; CDR3: CASSYSTSGGQETQYF
size: .; length: 13; V: TRBV29-1; J: TRBJ2-7; D: TRBD1; DNA: TGCAGCGTCGCGACAGGGGGCGACTACGAGCAGTACTTC; CDR3: CSVATGGDYEQYF
size: .; length: 15; V: TRBV2; J: TRBJ2-3; D: TRBD1; DNA: TGTGCCAGCAGTGCCACAACGGGACAGGTCAATACGCAGTATTTT; CDR3: CASSATTGQVNTQYF
size: few; length: 15; V: TRBV11-3; J: TRBJ2-1; D: TRBD1; DNA: TGTGCCAGCAGCTTACCCGGGACAGGGGTCAATGAGCAGTTCTTC; CDR3: CASSLPGTGVNEQFF
size: .; length: 14; V: TRBV10-3; J: TRBJ1-2; D: .; DNA: TGTGCCATCAGTGAGGTCACCTCTAACTATGGCTACACCTTC; CDR3: CAISEVTSNYGYTF
size: .; length: 15; V: TRBV6-6; J: TRBJ2-3; D: TRBD2; DNA: TGTGCCAGCAGTTTGACTAGCGGGATAGTAGATACGCAGTATTTT; CDR3: CASSLTSGIVDTQYF
size: .; length: 14; V: TRBV2; J: TRBJ1-2; D: .; DNA: TGTGCCAGCAAAGTCGGCGGCCTCCTCTATGGCTACACCTTC; CDR3: CASKVGGLLYGYTF
size: once; length: 16; V: TRBV6-5; J: TRBJ2-2; D: TRBD2; DNA: TGTGCCAGCAGCCGCCGGGGGGTTCCGAACACCGGGGAGCTGTTTTTT; CDR3: CASSRRGVPNTGELFF
size: .; length: 18; V: TRBV9; J: TRBJ2-3; D: TRBD2; DNA: TGTGCCAGCAGCGGCAGCGCGGGGCGGGGGGGATACACAGATACGCAGTATTTT; CDR3: CASSGSAGRGGYTDTQYF
size: .; length: 17; V: TRBV4-1; J: TRBJ1-1; D: TRBD1; DNA: TGCGCCAGCAGCCAGCATCGGGACAGGGGGAGAAACACTGAAGCTTTCTTT; CDR3: CASSQHRDRGRNTEAFF
size: .; length: 17; V: TRBV28; J: TRBJ2-7; D: TRBD1; DNA: TGTGCCAGCAGTTCGGGACAGGGGGCCCTAAGGACCTACGAGCAGTACTTC; CDR3: CASSSGQGALRTYEQYF
size: .; length: 14; V: TRBV12-3/TRBV12-4; J: TRBJ2-3; D: .; DNA: TGTGCCAGCAGTTTGGACGTTAGCACAGATACGCAGTATTTT; CDR3: CASSLDVSTDTQYF
size: .; length: 16; V: TRBV7-2; J: TRBJ2-1; D: TRBD2; DNA: TGTGCCAGCAGCTTGGGGACTAGCAAAGTATTGGATGAGCAGTTCTTC; CDR3: CASSLGTSKVLDEQFF
size: .; length: 14; V: TRBV29-1; J: TRBJ2-4; D: TRBD1; DNA: TGCAGCGTGGGGACAGGGGATTCCAAAAACATTCAGTACTTC; CDR3: CSVGTGDSKNIQYF
size: .; length: 13; V: TRBV11-2; J: TRBJ2-1; D: TRBD1; DNA: TGTGCCAGCACCCGGGACAGGGGAAATGAGCAGTTCTTC; CDR3: CASTRDRGNEQFF
size: .; length: 15; V: TRBV4-3; J: TRBJ1-1; D: .; DNA: TGCGCCAGCAGCCAAGGCGCGCTTGTGAACACTGAAGCTTTCTTT; CDR3: CASSQGALVNTEAFF
size: .; length: 12; V: TRBV20-1; J: TRBJ2-7; D: .; DNA: TGCAGTGGGGGGCAGGGGGGGTACGAGCAGTACTTC; CDR3: CSGGQGGYEQYF
size: .; length: 14; V: TRBV5-6; J: TRBJ1-6; D: TRBD1; DNA: TGTGCCAGCAGCCTCGGACAGGGAAAATCACCCCTCCACTTT; CDR3: CASSLGQGKSPLHF
size: medium-sized; length: 16; V: TRBV7-2; J: TRBJ2-3; D: .; DNA: TGTGCCAGCAGCTTAGATGTTGGGCAGGGATTTGGTACGCAGTATTTT; CDR3: CASSLDVGQGFGTQYF
size: .; length: 16; V: TRBV20-1; J: TRBJ1-5; D: .; DNA: TGCAGTGCTAGAGATTCCCGGCACCATGGGAATCAGCCCCAGCATTTT; CDR3: CSARDSRHHGNQPQHF
size: .; length: 15; V: TRBV7-2; J: TRBJ2-1; D: .; DNA: TGTGCCAGCAGCTTAGCTCTGGGGACGTACAATGAGCAGTTCTTC; CDR3: CASSLALGTYNEQFF
size: .; length: 16; V: TRBV6-1; J: TRBJ2-7; D: .; DNA: TGTGCCAGCAGTGAATTAATAACGGTCAGTCCCTACGAGCAGTACTTC; CDR3: CASSELITVSPYEQYF
size: .; length: 13; V: TRBV7-2; J: TRBJ1-1; D: .; DNA: TGTGCCAGCAGCCTTGACAGGACCACTGAAGCTTTCTTT; CDR3: CASSLDRTTEAFF
size: .; length: 15; V: TRBV20-1; J: TRBJ1-5; D: .; DNA: TGCAGTGCAGAAACCGCCCGTTCTGGCAATCAGCCCCAGCATTTT; CDR3: CSAETARSGNQPQHF
size: .; length: 13; V: TRBV20-1; J: TRBJ2-7; D: .; DNA: TGCAGTGCTAGAGTTAGGCGACCCTACGAGCAGTACTTC; CDR3: CSARVRRPYEQYF
size: few; length: 16; V: TRBV7-6; J: TRBJ2-1; D: .; DNA: TGTGCCAGCAGCTTAGAACCCGGAGGGGGCACGGATGAGCAGTTCTTC; CDR3: CASSLEPGGGTDEQFF
size: few; length: 12; V: TRBV12-3/TRBV12-4; J: TRBJ2-4; D: .; DNA: TGTGCCAGCAGTGCTGATGGTAACATTCAGTACTTC; CDR3: CASSADGNIQYF
size: .; length: 15; V: TRBV6-5; J: TRBJ2-7; D: TRBD1; DNA: TGTGCCAGCAGTTATTCTCAGGGGGCGGTAACCGAGCAGTACTTC; CDR3: CASSYSQGAVTEQYF
size: few; length: 16; V: TRBV27; J: TRBJ2-3; D: TRBD2; DNA: TGTGCCAGCAGTTTCCTCAGCGGGGATAGCACAGATACGCAGTATTTT; CDR3: CASSFLSGDSTDTQYF
size: few; length: 15; V: TRBV7-2; J: TRBJ2-6; D: .; DNA: TGTGCCAGCAGCCCGTCTGGCTCTGGGGCCAACGTCCTGACTTTC; CDR3: CASSPSGSGANVLTF
size: few; length: 16; V: TRBV20-1; J: TRBJ2-5; D: .; DNA: TGCAGTGCTAGAGTCGCCAGGGCGGGGTACCAAGAGACCCAGTACTTC; CDR3: CSARVARAGYQETQYF
size: .; length: 15; V: TRBV7-2; J: TRBJ1-5; D: TRBD1; DNA: TGTGCCTGCAGCTCAGGGGACAGGCTCAATCAGCCCCAGCATTTT; CDR3: CACSSGDRLNQPQHF
size: few; length: 16; V: TRBV18; J: TRBJ2-3; D: TRBD1; DNA: TGTGCCAGCTCACCGGGACAGAGTACTAGCACAGATACGCAGTATTTT; CDR3: CASSPGQSTSTDTQYF
size: few; length: 15; V: TRBV12-3/TRBV12-4; J: TRBJ2-1; D: TRBD2; DNA: TGTGCCAGCGATCCCGGGACTAGCGAGACAAATGAGCAGTTCTTC; CDR3: CASDPGTSETNEQFF
size: .; length: 15; V: TRBV9; J: TRBJ2-7; D: .; DNA: TGTGCCAGCAGCGAAAGGGGGGTTCCTCCGGGCGAGCAGTACTTC; CDR3: CASSERGVPPGEQYF
size: .; length: 15; V: TRBV20-1; J: TRBJ2-1; D: .; DNA: TGCAGTGCTGGGTCTAAAGGGGGAACGGGGAATGAGCAGTTCTTC; CDR3: CSAGSKGGTGNEQFF
size: .; length: 14; V: TRBV27; J: TRBJ2-5; D: TRBD1; DNA: TGTGCCAGCATATCGGAGACAGGGGGAAGGGAGCAGTACTTC; CDR3: CASISETGGREQYF
size: .; length: 14; V: TRBV27; J: TRBJ1-5; D: .; DNA: TGTGCCAGCAGTTTATTGGGCACCAATCAGCCCCAGCATTTT; CDR3: CASSLLGTNQPQHF
size: .; length: 15; V: TRBV7-2; J: TRBJ2-1; D: TRBD1; DNA: TGTGCCAGCAGCTTCTCCGGGACAGGGGGAGTTGAGCAGTTCTTC; CDR3: CASSFSGTGGVEQFF
size: .; length: 16; V: TRBV11-2; J: TRBJ1-4; D: .; DNA: TGTGCCAGCAGCTTATCCCGGGACGGCGTAAATGAAAAACTGTTTTTT; CDR3: CASSLSRDGVNEKLFF
size: .; length: 15; V: TRBV6-5; J: TRBJ2-1; D: TRBD2; DNA: TGTGCCAGCAGTTACTTTGGACTAGCGGACAATGAGCAGTTCTTC; CDR3: CASSYFGLADNEQFF
size: few; length: 15; V: TRBV7-3; J: TRBJ2-1; D: TRBD1; DNA: TGTGCCAGCAGCCCCGGACAGGGGACCTACAATGAGCAGTTCTTC; CDR3: CASSPGQGTYNEQFF
size: few; length: 12; V: TRBV7-9; J: TRBJ2-1; D: TRBD1; DNA: TGTGCTTACGGGACAGGGACGAATGAGCAGTTCTTC; CDR3: CAYGTGTNEQFF
size: .; length: 14; V: TRBV12-3/TRBV12-4; J: TRBJ2-3; D: .; DNA: TGTGCCAGCAGCAACGGACAGAGGACAGATACGCAGTATTTT; CDR3: CASSNGQRTDTQYF
size: .; length: 13; V: TRBV7-2; J: TRBJ2-1; D: .; DNA: TGTGCCAGCAGCTTAGACGGGTGGAATGAGCAGTTCTTC; CDR3: CASSLDGWNEQFF
size: .; length: 16; V: TRBV6-2/TRBV6-3; J: TRBJ2-7; D: .; DNA: TGTGCCAGCAGTTACTCGATCCGGCCCGGCTCCTACGAGCAGTACTTC; CDR3: CASSYSIRPGSYEQYF
size: .; length: 16; V: TRBV4-1; J: TRBJ2-2; D: .; DNA: TGCGCCAGCAGCCCCGAGGGAACAGGGAACACCGGGGAGCTGTTTTTT; CDR3: CASSPEGTGNTGELFF
size: .; length: 16; V: TRBV27; J: TRBJ1-1; D: .; DNA: TGTGCCAGCAGTTTATGGCCAGAAACCACGAACACTGAAGCTTTCTTT; CDR3: CASSLWPETTNTEAFF
size: .; length: 14; V: TRBV28; J: TRBJ2-3; D: .; DNA: TGTGCCAGCCGCCTGTACTCAAGCACAGATACGCAGTATTTT; CDR3: CASRLYSSTDTQYF
size: .; length: 15; V: TRBV6-1; J: TRBJ2-2; D: TRBD1; DNA: TGTGCCAGCAGTGTATGGGACAGGGATAAGGGAAGGCTGTTTTTT; CDR3: CASSVWDRDKGRLFF
size: .; length: 12; V: TRBV3-1; J: TRBJ2-3; D: .; DNA: TGTGCCAGCAGCCGCGGGAAGAGTACGCAGTATTTT; CDR3: CASSRGKSTQYF
size: .; length: 15; V: TRBV20-1; J: TRBJ2-3; D: .; DNA: TGCAGTGCTAGAGCCCCCGACAGGCCCCAAGATACGCAGTATTTT; CDR3: CSARAPDRPQDTQYF
size: few; length: 15; V: TRBV4-3; J: TRBJ1-2; D: TRBD1; DNA: TGCGCCAGCAGCCAATTGACAGGGGATTCCTATGGCTACACCTTC; CDR3: CASSQLTGDSYGYTF